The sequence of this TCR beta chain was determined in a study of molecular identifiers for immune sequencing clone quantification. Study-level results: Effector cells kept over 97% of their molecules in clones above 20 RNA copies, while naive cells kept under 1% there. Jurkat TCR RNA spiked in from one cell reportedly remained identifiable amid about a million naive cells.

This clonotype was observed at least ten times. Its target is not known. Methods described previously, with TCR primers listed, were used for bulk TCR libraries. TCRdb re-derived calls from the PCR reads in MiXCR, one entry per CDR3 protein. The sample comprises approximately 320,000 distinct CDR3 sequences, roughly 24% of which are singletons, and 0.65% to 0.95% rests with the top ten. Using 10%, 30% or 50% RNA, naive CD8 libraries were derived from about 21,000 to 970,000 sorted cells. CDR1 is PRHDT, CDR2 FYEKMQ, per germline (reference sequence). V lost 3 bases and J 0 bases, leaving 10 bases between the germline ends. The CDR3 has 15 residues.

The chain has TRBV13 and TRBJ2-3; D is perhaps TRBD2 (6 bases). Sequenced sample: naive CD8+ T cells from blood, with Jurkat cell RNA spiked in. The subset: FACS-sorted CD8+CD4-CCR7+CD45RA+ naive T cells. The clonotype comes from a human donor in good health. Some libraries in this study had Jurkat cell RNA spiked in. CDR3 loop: CASSLKRVSTDTQYF. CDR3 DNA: TGTGCCAGCAGCTTGAAGCGGGTTAGCACAGATACGCAGTATTTT.